The clone carrying this T cell receptor (beta chain) was picked up one time. Its antigen is still unknown. This CDR3 spans 16 amino acids. Per the germline V gene, CDR1 is LNHDA and CDR2 is SQIVND (reference sequence). With 5 bases clipped from V and 4 bases from J, the junction kept 10 bases outside the gene matches. The data were obtained in a study of siplizumab effects on memory and regulatory T cells. The repertoire was sequenced with immunoSEQ multiplex PCR; TCRdb's copy has only in-frame clones and lacks some. This repertoire shows tens of thousands of clones, about 90% found once; its top ten account for roughly 0.25%. Study-wide results and caveats: In the presence of siplizumab, alloreactive sequences traceable to unstimulated CD4+ memory cells were significantly reduced. The majority of clones, roughly 75-95% of proliferating CD4+ or CD8+ clones, lacked an assignable naive or memory phenotype. A major contribution to the alloresponse seemed to be made by naive T cells, which seemed more diverse than memory cells. In controls, about 28% of mappable alloreactive CD4+ clones were Treg-derived on average, versus just under 70% with siplizumab.

The sample comprised naive CD4+ T cells sorted from blood. The chain uses TRBV19 and TRBJ2-7; 11 bases fit TRBD2. The clonotype was recovered from a human donor in good health. The CDR3 reads CASSPSRTSGSYEQYF. CDR3 coding DNA: TGTGCCAGTAGTCCAAGTCGAACTAGCGGGAGTTACGAGCAGTACTTC.